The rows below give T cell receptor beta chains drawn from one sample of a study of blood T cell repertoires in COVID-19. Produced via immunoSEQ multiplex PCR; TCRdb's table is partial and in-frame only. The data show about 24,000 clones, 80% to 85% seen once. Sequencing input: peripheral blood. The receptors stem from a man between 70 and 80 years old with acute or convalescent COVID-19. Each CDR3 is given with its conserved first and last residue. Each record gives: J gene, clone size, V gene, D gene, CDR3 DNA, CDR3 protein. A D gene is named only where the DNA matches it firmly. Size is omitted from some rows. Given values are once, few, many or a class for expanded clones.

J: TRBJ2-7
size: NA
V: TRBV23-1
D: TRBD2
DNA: TGCGCCAGCGGGCGACTAGCGGGGTGGTTAAGCCCCTACGAGCAGTACTTC
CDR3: CASGRLAGWLSPYEQYF

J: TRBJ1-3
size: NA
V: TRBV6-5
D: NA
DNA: TGTGCCAGCAGTTACTCGGGAGATCAGGACACCATATATTTT
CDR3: CASSYSGDQDTIYF

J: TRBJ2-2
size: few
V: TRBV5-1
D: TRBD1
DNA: TGCGCCAGCAGCTTGGTGTGGACAGGGGAGGCCGGGGAGCTGTTTTTT
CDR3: CASSLVWTGEAGELFF

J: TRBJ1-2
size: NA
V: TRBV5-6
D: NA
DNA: TGTGCCAGCAGCCCCTTAGCGGGGTCCTATGGCTACACCTTC
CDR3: CASSPLAGSYGYTF

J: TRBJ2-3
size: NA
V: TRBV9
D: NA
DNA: TGTGCCAGCAGCGAGGGGCCCGGCGGTAGCACAGATACGCAGTATTTT
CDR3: CASSEGPGGSTDTQYF

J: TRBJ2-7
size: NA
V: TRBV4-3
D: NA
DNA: TGCGCCAGCAGCCAGAGCACACAGCCTGGGTACGAGCAGTACTTC
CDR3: CASSQSTQPGYEQYF

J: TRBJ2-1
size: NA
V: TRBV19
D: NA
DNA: TGTGCCAGTAGTATAACACCATGGCAGTCTGAGCAGTTCTTC
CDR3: CASSITPWQSEQFF

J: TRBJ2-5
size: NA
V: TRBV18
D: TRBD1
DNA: TGTGCCAGCTCATCGACAGGGCCTAGAGAGACCCAGTACTTC
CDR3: CASSSTGPRETQYF

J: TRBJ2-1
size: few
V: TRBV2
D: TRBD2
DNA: TGTGCCAGCAGTGAATTACTTCGGGACGGAAGACTAGCGGATAACTCCAGCTCCTACAATGAGCAGTTCTTC
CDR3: CASSELLRDGRLADNSSSYNEQFF

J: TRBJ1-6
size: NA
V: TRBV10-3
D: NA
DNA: TGTGCCATCAGTGCGCTCCCGAGGGGGGGCAGCGGTTCACCCCTCCACTTT
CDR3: CAISALPRGGSGSPLHF

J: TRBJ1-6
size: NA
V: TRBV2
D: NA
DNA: TGTGCCAGCAGTGAACAGGGGACGAATTCACCCCTCCACTTT
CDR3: CASSEQGTNSPLHF

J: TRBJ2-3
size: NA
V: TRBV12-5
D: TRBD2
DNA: TGTGCTAGTGGTTTGCCACTAGCGGGGCTCACAGATACGCAGTATTTT
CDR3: CASGLPLAGLTDTQYF

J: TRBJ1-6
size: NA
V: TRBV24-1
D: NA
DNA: TGTGCCACCTCCGCGGGCGTAGGTAATTCACCCCTCCACTTT
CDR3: CATSAGVGNSPLHF

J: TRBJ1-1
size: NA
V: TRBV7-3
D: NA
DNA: TGTGCCAGCAGCTTAATAGGAGGGGCGAGGGCTGAAGCTTTCTTT
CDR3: CASSLIGGARAEAFF

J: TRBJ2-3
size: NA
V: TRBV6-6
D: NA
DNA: TGTGCCAGCAGTTATAGCGGACGCACAGATACGCAGTATTTT
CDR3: CASSYSGRTDTQYF

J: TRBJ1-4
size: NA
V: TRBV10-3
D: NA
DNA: TGTGCCATCAGTGCCAGGGCAAATGAAAAACTGTTTTTT
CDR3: CAISARANEKLFF

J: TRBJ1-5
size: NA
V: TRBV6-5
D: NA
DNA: TGTGCCAGCAGCCTGGGGCGAAATAGCAATCAGCCCCAGCATTTT
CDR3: CASSLGRNSNQPQHF

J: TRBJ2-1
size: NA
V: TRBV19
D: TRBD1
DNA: TGTGCCAGTCCCGGGACAGCGTACAATGAGCAGTTCTTC
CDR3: CASPGTAYNEQFF

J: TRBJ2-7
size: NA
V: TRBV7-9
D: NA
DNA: TGTGCCAGCAGCTTACGCGGGGTGGCCTACGAGCAGTACTTC
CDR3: CASSLRGVAYEQYF

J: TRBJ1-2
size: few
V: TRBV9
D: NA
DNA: TGTGCCAGCGGGGCGTCGGGCAACGCTAACTATGGCTACACCTTC
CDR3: CASGASGNANYGYTF

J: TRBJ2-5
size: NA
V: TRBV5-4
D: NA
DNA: TGTGCCAGCAGCTTGGATTGGACAGCGGAGACCCAGTACTTC
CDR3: CASSLDWTAETQYF

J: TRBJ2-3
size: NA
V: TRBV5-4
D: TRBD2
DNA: TGTGCCAGCAGCTTGATGGGTGGCAAGCGGGGGGGCCGAAGGACAGATACGCAGTATTTT
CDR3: CASSLMGGKRGGRRTDTQYF

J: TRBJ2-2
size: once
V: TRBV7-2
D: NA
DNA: TGTGCCAGCTCTCCTAGGGGCACCGGGGAGCTGTTTTTT
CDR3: CASSPRGTGELFF

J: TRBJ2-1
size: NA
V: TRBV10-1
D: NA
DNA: TGCGCCAGCAGTGGGACGCCTCAAAGACAGGTCCCTAATGAGCAGTTCTTC
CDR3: CASSGTPQRQVPNEQFF

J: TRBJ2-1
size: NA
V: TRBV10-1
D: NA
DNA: TGCGCCAGCAGTGAGTCGAAGGTGGGCCAACGGCCGTTCTTC
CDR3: CASSESKVGQRPFF

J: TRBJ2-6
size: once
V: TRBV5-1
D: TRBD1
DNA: TGCGCCAGCAGCATACAGGGGGCTGGGGCCAACGTCCTGACTTTC
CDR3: CASSIQGAGANVLTF

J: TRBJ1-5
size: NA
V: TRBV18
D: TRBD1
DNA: TGTGCCAGCTCACGGGGACAGGGCGGAATCGGGGAGCCCCAGCATTTT
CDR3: CASSRGQGGIGEPQHF

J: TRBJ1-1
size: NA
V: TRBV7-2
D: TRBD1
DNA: TGTGCCAGCAGCTCGGGACAGGGAATGGGCACTGAAGCTTTCTTT
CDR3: CASSSGQGMGTEAFF

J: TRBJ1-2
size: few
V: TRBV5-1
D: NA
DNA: TGCGCCAGCAGCTTGGGCTCACTTGCTAACTATGGCTACACCTTC
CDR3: CASSLGSLANYGYTF

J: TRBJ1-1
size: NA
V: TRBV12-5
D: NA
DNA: TGTGCTAGTGGTTTGGGTCTCCGGAACACTGAAGCTTTCTTT
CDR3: CASGLGLRNTEAFF

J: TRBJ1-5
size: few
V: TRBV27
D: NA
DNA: TGTGCCAGCAGTTTACGGGCAGGGGCTTTCAATCAGCCCCAGCATTTT
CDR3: CASSLRAGAFNQPQHF

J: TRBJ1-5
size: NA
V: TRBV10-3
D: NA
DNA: TGTGCCATCAGTGAGGGGGAAGGGGGGGGTCAGCCCCAGCATTTT
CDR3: CAISEGEGGGQPQHF

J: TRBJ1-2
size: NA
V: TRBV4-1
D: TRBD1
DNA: TGCGCCAGCAGCCAAGATCCGCAGGGGGCCCAATACTCTGGCTACACCTTC
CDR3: CASSQDPQGAQYSGYTF

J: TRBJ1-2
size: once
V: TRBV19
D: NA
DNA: TGTGCCAGTAGTGTCATGCGGACAGCAATCTATGGCTACACCTTC
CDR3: CASSVMRTAIYGYTF

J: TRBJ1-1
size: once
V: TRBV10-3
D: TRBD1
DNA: TGTGCCATCAGTGAGTCCTGGGACAGGGCAGCTTTCTTT
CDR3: CAISESWDRAAFF

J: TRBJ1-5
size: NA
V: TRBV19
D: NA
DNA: TGTGCCAGTAGGGACAGTTGGGATCAGCCCCAGCATTTT
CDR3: CASRDSWDQPQHF

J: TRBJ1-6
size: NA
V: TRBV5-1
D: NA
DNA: TGCGCCAGCAGCGTCGACGGGAATTCACCCCTCCACTTT
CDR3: CASSVDGNSPLHF

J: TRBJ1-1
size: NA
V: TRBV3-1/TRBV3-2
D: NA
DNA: TGTGCCAGCAGCCATGCGGCAGGGACAAGGGGTAACGCTGAAGCTTTCTTT
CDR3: CASSHAAGTRGNAEAFF

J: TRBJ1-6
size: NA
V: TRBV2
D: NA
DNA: TGTGCCAGCAGTGTAGAGACAGTGGATAATTCACCCCTCCACTTT
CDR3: CASSVETVDNSPLHF

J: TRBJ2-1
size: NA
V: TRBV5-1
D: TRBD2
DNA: TGCGCCAGCAGCCCCACTAGCGGGAGGGCGGGTAATGAGCAGTTCTTC
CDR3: CASSPTSGRAGNEQFF

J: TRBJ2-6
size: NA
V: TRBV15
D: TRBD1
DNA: TGTGCCACCAGACCCGACAGGGGGGGCGCTGGGGCCAACGTCCTGACTTTC
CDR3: CATRPDRGGAGANVLTF